This TCR beta chain is drawn from a study of radiotherapy plus CTLA-4 blockade in lung cancer. The method was immunoSEQ multiplex PCR; TCRdb's version includes in-frame clones alone and lacks a portion of them. Of roughly 100,000 clones listed, more than 75% were seen once; the top ten hold roughly 2.3%. V gave up 1 base and J gave up 4 bases; unmatched junction bases: 7. CDR3 length equals 16 residues. Germline values: CDR1 SGHRS, CDR2 YFSETQ. Sequencing used peripheral blood, obtained from a patient treated with radiotherapy plus ipilimumab. This receptor was taken from a human donor with non-small cell lung cancer that progressed on radiotherapy plus ipilimumab. Some clones in this sample may be carry-over from other donors' samples. This chain uses TRBV5-1 with TRBJ2-5, with 10 nucleotides matching TRBD2. Here the CDR3 DNA reads TGCGCCAGCAGCTTGATCCCTAGCGGGGGCAGAGAGACCCAGTACTTC. Translated: CASSLIPSGGRETQYF.